The 22 T cell receptor beta chains below were found in one sample sequenced in a study of blood T cell repertoires in COVID-19. The table came from immunoSEQ multiplex PCR; TCRdb's copy has only in-frame clones and leaves some out. The sample yields around 100,000 clones, 91% seen once. What was sequenced was peripheral blood. The origin of the receptors is a man in his sixties with acute or convalescent COVID-19.

Note on this clone: The same CDR3 can be traced to other DNA sequences in this sample. The chain links TRBV12-3 or TRBV12-4 to TRBJ1-4, with D tentatively TRBD1 (5 bases). Trimming shortened V by 3 bases and J by 7 bases, and 9 bases separated the two germline ends. This CDR3 contains 13 residues. The CDR3 loop is CASSFQGGEKLFF. The CDR3 nucleotides read TGTGCCAGCAGTTTTCAGGGTGGTGAAAAACTGTTTTTT.

This sequence joins TRBV6-5 and TRBJ2-7; possibly TRBD1 for D (5 bases). Germline lookup yields CDR1 MNHEY and CDR2 SVGAGI. CDR3 length: 13 residues. Trimming took off 5 bases at V and 6 bases at J, with 14 bases between the two ends. Here the CDR3 reads CASSQGSGFEQYF. The CDR3 nucleotides read TGTGCCAGCAGTCAGGGTTCTGGGTTCGAGCAGTACTTC.

V and J are TRBV5-4 and TRBJ1-4, with 10 bases lining up with TRBD1. This CDR3 comprises 14 residues. Trimming removed 5 bases from V and 5 bases from J; junction bases left unmatched: 3. CDR1 and CDR2 (germline): SGHNT, YYREEE (reference sequence). The CDR3 region has the DNA TGTGCCAGCAGTATGGGACAGGGGAATGAAAAACTGTTTTTT. Translation: CASSMGQGNEKLFF.

This clone turned up a few times. V and J are TRBV21-1 and TRBJ2-1; the table names TRBD2, a call not compared with the DNA. TRBV21-1 is a pseudogene locus. The CDR3 extends over 15 amino acids. The CDR3 DNA follows: TGTGCCAGCAGCAAATTTAAGGGACTAGCGGGAGGGGAGTTCTTC. Residues: CASSKFKGLAGGEFF.

The genes are TRBV6-2 or TRBV6-3 and TRBJ2-2; D call uncertain. The CDR3 consists of 13 residues. From germline, CDR1 is MNHEY and CDR2 SVGEGT. V was cut by 6 bases and J by 1 base, with 6 bases left in between. The CDR3 DNA sequence: TGTGCCAGCAGACCTCAGAACACCGGGGAGCTGTTTTTT. This encodes CASRPQNTGELFF.

The chain couples TRBV11-3 to TRBJ2-3; D is ambiguous. The CDR3 runs 14 residues. Trimming stripped 4 bases from V and 4 bases from J, with 12 bases between. Germline CDR1 SGHNT, CDR2 YENEEA. The CDR3 bases are TGTGCCAGCAGCTCTACCAGAGGCGCAGATACGCAGTATTTT. This codes for CASSSTRGADTQYF.

The CDR3 coding sequence is TGTGCCACCAGTGGTGCCCGGACAGGGACCGGGGAGCTGTTTTTT. Its protein is CATSGARTGTGELFF. V and J are TRBV24-1 and TRBJ2-2; 8 positions match TRBD1. This CDR3 comprises 15 residues. Germline V gene data show CDR1 as KGHDR and CDR2 as SFDVKD. With V trimmed by 5 bases and J by 5 bases, 6 bases remained unmatched.

The chain joins TRBV11-3 to TRBJ1-1; 9 positions match TRBD1. The CDR3 length is 13 residues. The germline CDR1 and CDR2 sequences are SGHNT and YENEEA. J gave up 3 bases and V 8 bases, and 4 bases lay outside the gene matches. CDR3 DNA sequence: TGTGCCAGCCAATGGGACAGGGACACTGAAGCTTTCTTT. It translates to CASQWDRDTEAFF.

The chain is built from TRBV4-1 and TRBJ2-6; D remains ambiguous. The germline gives CDR1 MGHRA, CDR2 YSYEKL. Trimming took off 0 bases at V and 1 base at J, with 7 bases between the two ends. This CDR3 comprises 16 residues. In DNA form, the CDR3 reads TGCGCCAGCAGCCAAGAGTCAGAATCTGGGGCCAACGTCCTGACTTTC. It codes for CASSQESESGANVLTF.

This rearrangement joins TRBV15 to TRBJ1-1; D perhaps matches TRBD1 (5 bases). The ends were cut back, 2 bases at V and 11 bases at J, with 12 bases in the middle. Germline CDR1 and CDR2: LNHNV and YYDKDF (reference sequence). The CDR3 extends over 12 amino acids. The CDR3 DNA reads as TGTGCCACCAGCAGAACCGACAGAAACGCTTTCTTT. Protein sequence: CATSRTDRNAFF.

The rearrangement uses TRBV5-4 and TRBJ2-5, with TRBD1 matching 8 bases. The germline V gene has CDR1 SGHNT and CDR2 YYREEE (reference sequence). This CDR3 has 13 residues. J gave up 6 bases and V 2 bases, and 3 bases lay outside the gene matches. The CDR3 DNA follows: TGTGCCAGCAGCTTAGACAGGGGCAAGACCCAGTACTTC. As protein: CASSLDRGKTQYF.

This chain joins TRBV27 and TRBJ1-1; D might be TRBD1 (5 bases). Germline CDR1 is MNHEY and CDR2 is SMNVEV (reference sequence). V was pared by 3 bases and J by 4 bases, with 15 bases between. The CDR3 is 15 amino acids. The CDR3 DNA reads as TGTGCCAGCAGTTTCCAGGGTAAGGGTGCCACTGAAGCTTTCTTT. Translated: CASSFQGKGATEAFF.

The V call is TRBV5-6, the J call TRBJ2-3; 8 nucleotides line up with TRBD1. With 4 bases clipped from V and 0 bases from J, the junction kept 7 bases outside the gene matches. Germline V gene lookup returns CDR1 SGHDT and CDR2 YYEEEE. This CDR3 has 16 amino acids. CDR3 protein: CASSVPRDRSTDTQYF. CDR3 sequence (DNA): TGTGCCAGCAGCGTTCCCCGGGACAGGAGCACAGATACGCAGTATTTT.

The genes are TRBV9 and TRBJ2-2, with 9 bases fitting TRBD2. Per the germline V gene, CDR1 is SGDLS and CDR2 is YYNGEE. This CDR3 spans 17 amino acids. The V segment lost 3 bases and the J segment 1 base; nucleotides outside the gene matches: 7. The CDR3 DNA sequence: TGTGCCAGCAGCGCCCGGAGACTAGCGGAGAACACCGGGGAGCTGTTTTTT. This codes for CASSARRLAENTGELFF.

This clone has just one count. This rearrangement joins TRBV2 to TRBJ2-3; 8 bases line up with TRBD2. The CDR3 runs to 15 residues. Germline V gene sequence: CDR1 SNHLY, CDR2 FYNNEI. After removal of 6 bases from V and 5 bases from J, the junction contained 10 bases not matched to a gene. DNA of the CDR3: TGTGCCAGCAGCGGGAGCGGGAGACGTGGAGATACGCAGTATTTT. Its translation is CASSGSGRRGDTQYF.

The chain combines TRBV6-6 with TRBJ2-2; 7 positions agree with TRBD1. From germline, CDR1 is MNHNY and CDR2 SVGAGI (reference sequence). V shed 6 bases, J shed 7 bases, and the junction held 5 bases outside the gene matches. The CDR3 totals 13 residues. CDR3 nucleotides: TGTGCCAGCAGCAACAGGGGTTTCGGGGAGCTGTTTTTT. This sequence encodes CASSNRGFGELFF.

DNA of the CDR3: TGTGCCAGCAGCTTAGGTCAGGGGGTCTACAATGAGCAGTTCTTC. Protein: CASSLGQGVYNEQFF. V gene TRBV13 combines with J gene TRBJ2-1, with 7 bases identical to TRBD1. The CDR3 consists of 15 residues. Trimming at V came to 0 bases and at J to 3 bases, leaving 2 bases not matched to a gene. CDR1 is PRHDT, CDR2 FYEKMQ, per germline (reference sequence).

The chain couples TRBV2 to TRBJ1-6, with 11 bases matching TRBD1. Germline CDR1 SNHLY, CDR2 FYNNEI. CDR3 length equals 15 residues. V gave up 5 bases and J gave up 12 bases; unmatched junction bases: 9. This CDR3 is CASSYGQGAGQPLHF. The CDR3 DNA follows: TGTGCCAGCAGTTACGGACAGGGGGCAGGGCAACCCCTCCACTTT.

The chain recombines TRBV27 with TRBJ1-1, with D possibly TRBD1 on 5 matching bases. Looked up from germline, CDR1 is MNHEY and CDR2 is SMNVEV (reference sequence). V shed 10 bases and J shed 5 bases, with 11 bases lying between them. The CDR3 length is 11 residues. Written as DNA, the CDR3 is TGTGCCACCTCGGGGGGAACTGAAGCTTTCTTT. This sequence encodes CATSGGTEAFF.

The chain couples TRBV28 to TRBJ1-2; 7 positions agree with TRBD1. Germline CDR1 reads MDHEN; CDR2 reads SYDVKM. V shed 4 bases, J shed 3 bases, and the junction held 5 bases outside the gene matches. The CDR3 has 14 residues. The CDR3 nucleotides read TGTGCCAGCAGTTCAGGACAGGATCACTATGGCTACACCTTC. Translation gives CASSSGQDHYGYTF.

This chain connects TRBV10-3 to TRBJ1-1; the D gene is possibly TRBD1 (6 bases). Trimming left V 3 bases short and J 5 bases short, with 10 bases between. Germline V gene lookup returns CDR1 ENHRY and CDR2 SYGVKD. CDR3 length: 13 residues. Here the CDR3 DNA reads TGTGCCATCAGTGACCAGGGGATAACTGAAGCTTTCTTT. Protein sequence: CAISDQGITEAFF.

The chain is built from TRBV6-1 and TRBJ1-5; possibly TRBD1 for D (5 bases). This CDR3 comprises 16 residues. Germline V gene data show CDR1 as MNHNS and CDR2 as SASEGT. V was cut by 0 bases and J by 1 base, with 10 bases left in between. In DNA form, the CDR3 reads TGTGCCAGCAGTGAAGCGGGGCGGGGGAGCAATCAGCCCCAGCATTTT. The encoded protein is CASSEAGRGSNQPQHF.